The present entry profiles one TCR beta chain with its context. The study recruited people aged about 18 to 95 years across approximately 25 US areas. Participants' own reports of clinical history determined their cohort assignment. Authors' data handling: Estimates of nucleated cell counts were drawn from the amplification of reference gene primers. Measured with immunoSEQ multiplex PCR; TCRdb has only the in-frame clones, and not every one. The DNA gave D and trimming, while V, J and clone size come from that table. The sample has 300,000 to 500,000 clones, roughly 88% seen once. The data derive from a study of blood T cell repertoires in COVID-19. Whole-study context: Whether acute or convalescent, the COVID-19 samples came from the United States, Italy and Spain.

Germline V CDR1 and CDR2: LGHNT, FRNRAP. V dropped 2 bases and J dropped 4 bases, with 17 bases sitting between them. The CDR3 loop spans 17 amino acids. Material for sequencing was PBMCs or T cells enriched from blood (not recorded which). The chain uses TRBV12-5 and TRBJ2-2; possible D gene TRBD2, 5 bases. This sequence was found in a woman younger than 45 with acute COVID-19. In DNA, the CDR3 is TGTGCTAGTGGTTTGCTCTCTGGACTGCACATCACCGGGGAGCTGTTTTTT. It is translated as CASGLLSGLHITGELFF.